This T cell receptor (beta chain) emerged from a study of persistence of HIV-infected CD4 T cells. In the study overall: A larger, less memory-rich fraction responded to anti-CD3/anti-CD28 beads than to antigen.

This was the immunoSEQ version 4 assay in survey mode. Profiled with immunoSEQ multiplex PCR; TCRdb holds only in-frame clones, not every one. This table has roughly 45,000 clones, 89% appearing once. Anti-CD3/anti-CD28 beads served as a nonspecific positive control stimulus. Sorting of responding CD4+ T cells relied on upregulated CD40 ligand together with CD69. Suppressive ART was started during chronic HIV-1 infection in these adults. For this clone: Its antigen is unidentified.

The TCR was taken from an adult man with HIV who was CMV-seropositive. Sequencing used CD4+ T cells sorted from PBMCs after approximately 18-hour stimulation, obtained from a patient who received antiretroviral therapy.

This CDR3 is CASSLTVKDGYTF. For the CDR3, the DNA is TGTGCCAGCAGCTTAACGGTAAAGGATGGCTACACCTTC. This sequence joins TRBV7-3 and TRBJ1-2; D not resolved. The V end was cut by 0 bases, the J end by 6 bases, with 8 bases between. CDR1 and CDR2 from the germline V gene are SGHTA and FQGTGA. This CDR3 has 13 residues.